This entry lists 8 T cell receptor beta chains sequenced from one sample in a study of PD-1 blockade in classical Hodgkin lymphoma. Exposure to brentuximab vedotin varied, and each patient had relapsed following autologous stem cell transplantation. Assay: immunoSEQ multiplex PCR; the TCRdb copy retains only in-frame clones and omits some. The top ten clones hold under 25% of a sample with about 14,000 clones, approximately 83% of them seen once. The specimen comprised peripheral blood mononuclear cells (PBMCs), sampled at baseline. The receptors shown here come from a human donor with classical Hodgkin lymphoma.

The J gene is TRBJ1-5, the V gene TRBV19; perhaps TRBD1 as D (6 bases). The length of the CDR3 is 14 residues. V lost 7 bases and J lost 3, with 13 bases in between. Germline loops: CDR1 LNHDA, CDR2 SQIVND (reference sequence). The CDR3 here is CASKRQVPNQPQHF. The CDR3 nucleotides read TGTGCCAGTAAGAGACAGGTCCCCAATCAGCCCCAGCATTTT. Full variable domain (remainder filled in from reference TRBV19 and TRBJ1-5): DGGITQSPKYLFRKEGQNVTLSCEQNLNHDAMYWYRQDPGQGLRLIYYSQIVNDFQKGDIAEGYSVSREKKESFPLTVTSAQKNPTAFYLCASKRQVPNQPQHFGDGTRLSIL.

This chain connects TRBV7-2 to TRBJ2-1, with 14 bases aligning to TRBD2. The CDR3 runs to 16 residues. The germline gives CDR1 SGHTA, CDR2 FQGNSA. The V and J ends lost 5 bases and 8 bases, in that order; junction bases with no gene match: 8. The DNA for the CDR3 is TGTGCCAGCAGCGCCCGGACTAGCGGGGGGCGGGATGAGCAGTTCTTC. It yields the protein CASSARTSGGRDEQFF.

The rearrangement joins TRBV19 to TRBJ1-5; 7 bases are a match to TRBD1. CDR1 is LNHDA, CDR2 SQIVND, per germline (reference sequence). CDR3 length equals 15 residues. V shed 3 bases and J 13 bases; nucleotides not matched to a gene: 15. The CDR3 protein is CASSMDRDSHIRQHF. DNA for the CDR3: TGTGCCAGTAGTATGGACCGGGACAGCCACATTCGGCAGCATTTT.

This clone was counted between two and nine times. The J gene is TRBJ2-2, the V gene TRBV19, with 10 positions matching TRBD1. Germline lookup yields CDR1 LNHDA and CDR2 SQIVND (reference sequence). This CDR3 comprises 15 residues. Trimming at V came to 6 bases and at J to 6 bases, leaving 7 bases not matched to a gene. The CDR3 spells CASRPTDRGAGELFF. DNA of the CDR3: TGTGCCAGTAGACCGACGGACAGGGGGGCCGGGGAGCTGTTTTTT.

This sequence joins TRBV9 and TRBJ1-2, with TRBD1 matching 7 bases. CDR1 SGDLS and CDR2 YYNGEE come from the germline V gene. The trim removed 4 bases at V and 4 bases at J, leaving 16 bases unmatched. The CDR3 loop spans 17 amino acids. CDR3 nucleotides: TGTGCCAGCAGCATCACCCCCCGGGACAGCTTCGCCTATGGCTACACCTTC. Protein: CASSITPRDSFAYGYTF. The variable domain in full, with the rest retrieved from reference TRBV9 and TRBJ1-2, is DSGVTQTPKHLITATGQRVTLRCSPRSGDLSVYWYQQSLDQGLQFLIQYYNGEERAKGNILERFSAQQFPDLHSELNLSSLELGDSALYFCASSITPRDSFAYGYTFGSGTRLTVV.

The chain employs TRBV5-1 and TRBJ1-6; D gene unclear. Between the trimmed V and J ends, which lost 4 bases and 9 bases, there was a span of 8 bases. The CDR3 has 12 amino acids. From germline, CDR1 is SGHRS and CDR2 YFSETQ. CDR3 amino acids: CASSPGRSPLHF. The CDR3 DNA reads TGCGCCAGCAGCCCCGGACGTTCACCCCTCCACTTT.

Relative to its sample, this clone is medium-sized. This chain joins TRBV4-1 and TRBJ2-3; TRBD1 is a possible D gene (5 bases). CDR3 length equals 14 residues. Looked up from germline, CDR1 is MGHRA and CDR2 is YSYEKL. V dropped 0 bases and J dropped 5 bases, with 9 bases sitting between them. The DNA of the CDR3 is TGCGCCAGCAGCCAAGAGCAGGGATTAGATACGCAGTATTTT. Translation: CASSQEQGLDTQYF.

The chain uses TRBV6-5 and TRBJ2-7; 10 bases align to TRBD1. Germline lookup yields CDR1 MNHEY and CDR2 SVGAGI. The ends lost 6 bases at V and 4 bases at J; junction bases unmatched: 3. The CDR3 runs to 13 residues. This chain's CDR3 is CASSWTGGYEQYF. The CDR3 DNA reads TGTGCCAGCAGCTGGACAGGGGGGTACGAGCAGTACTTC.